A selection of T cell receptor beta chains follows, all from one sample in a study of tumor-infiltrating lymphocytes in primary liver carcinoma. Each CDR3 protein is one row after TCRdb ran MiXCR on the multiplex PCR reads. The sample lists 250,000 to 350,000 distinct CDR3 sequences; approximately 54% were seen once. The sequencing input was peripheral blood. Receptors originate from a woman aged 30 to 39 with primary liver carcinoma and hepatitis B virus infection. Each CDR3 is given with its conserved first and last residue. Fields, in order: clone size, V gene, CDR3 length, D gene, J gene, CDR3 protein, CDR3 DNA. D genes are given only for firm matches. Rows may omit the clone size; those that give it use once, few, many or a size class.

abundance: few
v_gene: TRBV5-5
len: 19
d_gene: TRBD2
j_gene: TRBJ2-3
CDR3aa: CASSLSGGELAGYTDTQYF
CDR3nt: TGTGCCAGCAGCTTGTCAGGGGGCGAACTAGCGGGGTACACAGATACGCAGTATTTT

abundance: few
v_gene: TRBV4-1
len: 14
d_gene: NA
j_gene: TRBJ2-3
CDR3aa: CASSQVLSTDTQYF
CDR3nt: TGCGCCAGCAGCCAAGTACTGAGCACAGATACGCAGTATTTT

abundance: many
v_gene: TRBV29-1
len: 15
d_gene: NA
j_gene: TRBJ1-1
CDR3aa: CSAGVAGGVRTEAFF
CDR3nt: TGCAGCGCTGGGGTCGCGGGGGGCGTAAGGACTGAAGCTTTCTTT

abundance: NA
v_gene: TRBV28
len: 13
d_gene: NA
j_gene: TRBJ1-1
CDR3aa: CASSSSFNTKAFF
CDR3nt: TGTGCCAGCAGTTCCAGCTTTAACACTAAAGCTTTCTTT

abundance: once
v_gene: TRBV4-1
len: 17
d_gene: TRBD2
j_gene: TRBJ2-3
CDR3aa: CASIQDRTSGGRNTQYF
CDR3nt: TGCGCCAGCATCCAAGACCGGACTAGCGGGGGAAGAAATACGCAGTATTTT

abundance: NA
v_gene: TRBV28
len: 15
d_gene: NA
j_gene: TRBJ2-4
CDR3aa: CASSQGRFGKNILYF
CDR3nt: TGTGCCAGCAGTCAAGGGCGATTTGGCAAAAACATTCTGTACTTC

abundance: NA
v_gene: TRBV4-2
len: 15
d_gene: NA
j_gene: TRBJ2-1
CDR3aa: CASSQLVRGLGGQFF
CDR3nt: TGTGCCAGCAGCCAGCTGGTACGGGGGCTCGGTGGGCAGTTCTTC

abundance: few
v_gene: TRBV5-6
len: 16
d_gene: TRBD1
j_gene: TRBJ2-1
CDR3aa: CASSLVPGQGYNEQFF
CDR3nt: TGTGCCAGCAGCCTTGTCCCGGGACAGGGTTACAATGAGCAGTTCTTC

abundance: NA
v_gene: TRBV6-5
len: 16
d_gene: NA
j_gene: TRBJ2-7
CDR3aa: CASSYRGLGSSYEQYF
CDR3nt: TGTGCCAGCAGTTACCGAGGACTGGGGAGCTCCTACGAGCAGTACTTC

abundance: NA
v_gene: TRBV28
len: 16
d_gene: TRBD1
j_gene: TRBJ1-2
CDR3aa: CASSSNRDRYNCGYTF
CDR3nt: TGTGCCAGCAGTTCGAACCGGGACAGATATAACTGTGGCTACACCTTC

abundance: NA
v_gene: TRBV12-3/TRBV12-4
len: 16
d_gene: NA
j_gene: TRBJ1-2
CDR3aa: CASSFGGDSPNYGYTF
CDR3nt: TGTGCCAGCAGTTTCGGGGGCGATTCCCCTAACTATGGCTACACCTTC

abundance: NA
v_gene: TRBV29-1
len: 11
d_gene: NA
j_gene: TRBJ2-4
CDR3aa: CSVPTLNIQYF
CDR3nt: TGTAGCGTCCCAACTCTAAACATTCAGTACTTC

abundance: NA
v_gene: TRBV11-3
len: 16
d_gene: TRBD2
j_gene: TRBJ2-1
CDR3aa: CVSSVLREGMGNEQFF
CDR3nt: TGTGTCAGCAGCGTGCTACGGGAGGGCATGGGCAATGAGCAGTTCTTC

abundance: NA
v_gene: TRBV4-3
len: 14
d_gene: NA
j_gene: TRBJ1-2
CDR3aa: CASSVELEIYDYTF
CDR3nt: TGCGCAAGCAGCGTTGAGTTGGAGATCTATGACTACACCTTC

abundance: NA
v_gene: TRBV5-1
len: 16
d_gene: NA
j_gene: TRBJ2-2
CDR3aa: CASSLVWGVGTGELFF
CDR3nt: TGCGCCAGCAGCTTGGTCTGGGGAGTTGGAACCGGGGAGCTGTTTTTT

abundance: once
v_gene: TRBV12-3/TRBV12-4
len: 15
d_gene: NA
j_gene: TRBJ1-5
CDR3aa: CAGRLATASNQPQHF
CDR3nt: TGTGCCGGCAGACTAGCGACAGCGAGCAACCAGCCCCAGCATTTT

abundance: NA
v_gene: TRBV6-2/TRBV6-3
len: 14
d_gene: NA
j_gene: TRBJ2-2
CDR3aa: CASSTKGGTGELFF
CDR3nt: TGTGCCAGCAGCACCAAGGGGGGGACCGGGGAGCTGTTTTTT

abundance: NA
v_gene: TRBV6-6
len: 16
d_gene: NA
j_gene: TRBJ1-6
CDR3aa: CASGYATITYNSPLHF
CDR3nt: TGTGCCAGCGGTTACGCCACAATCACCTATAATTCACCCCTCCACTTT

abundance: few
v_gene: TRBV6-2/TRBV6-3
len: 12
d_gene: NA
j_gene: TRBJ2-7
CDR3aa: CASSRHSYEQYF
CDR3nt: TGTGCCAGCAGTCGACATTCCTACGAGCAGTACTTC

abundance: NA
v_gene: TRBV5-4
len: 15
d_gene: TRBD1
j_gene: TRBJ2-3
CDR3aa: CASSTGQVGTDTQYF
CDR3nt: TGTGCCAGCAGCACCGGACAGGTTGGCACAGATACGCAGTATTTT

abundance: NA
v_gene: TRBV28
len: 16
d_gene: TRBD1
j_gene: TRBJ2-1
CDR3aa: CASRITATGSRNEQFF
CDR3nt: TGTGCCAGCAGGATAACCGCGACAGGGAGTAGGAATGAGCAGTTCTTC

abundance: NA
v_gene: TRBV6-1
len: 13
d_gene: NA
j_gene: TRBJ1-2
CDR3aa: CASTRDPVDGYTF
CDR3nt: TGTGCCAGCACCCGGGACCCGGTGGATGGCTACACCTTC

abundance: few
v_gene: TRBV6-2/TRBV6-3
len: 15
d_gene: NA
j_gene: TRBJ1-4
CDR3aa: CASSSAGTSGEKLFF
CDR3nt: TGTGCCAGCAGTTCCGCCGGGACGAGTGGCGAAAAACTGTTTTTT

abundance: NA
v_gene: TRBV5-5
len: 15
d_gene: NA
j_gene: TRBJ2-2
CDR3aa: CASSSIPGNTGELFF
CDR3nt: TGTGCCAGCAGTTCGATACCAGGGAACACCGGGGAGCTGTTTTTT

abundance: NA
v_gene: TRBV6-5
len: 15
d_gene: NA
j_gene: TRBJ2-7
CDR3aa: CASRSRPSATDEQYF
CDR3nt: TGTGCCAGCAGGTCACGACCTAGCGCAACAGACGAGCAGTACTTC